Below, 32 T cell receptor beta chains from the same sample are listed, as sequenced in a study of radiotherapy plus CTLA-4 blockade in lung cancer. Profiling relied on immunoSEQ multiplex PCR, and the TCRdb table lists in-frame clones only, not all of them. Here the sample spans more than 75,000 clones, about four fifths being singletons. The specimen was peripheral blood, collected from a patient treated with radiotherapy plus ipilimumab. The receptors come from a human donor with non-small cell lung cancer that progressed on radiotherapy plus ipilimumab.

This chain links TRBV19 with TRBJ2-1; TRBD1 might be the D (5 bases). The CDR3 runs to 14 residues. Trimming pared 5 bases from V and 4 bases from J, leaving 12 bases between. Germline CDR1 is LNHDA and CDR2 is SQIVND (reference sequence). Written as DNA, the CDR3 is TGTGCCAGTAGTCCATCGACAGCTTACAATGAGCAGTTCTTC. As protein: CASSPSTAYNEQFF.

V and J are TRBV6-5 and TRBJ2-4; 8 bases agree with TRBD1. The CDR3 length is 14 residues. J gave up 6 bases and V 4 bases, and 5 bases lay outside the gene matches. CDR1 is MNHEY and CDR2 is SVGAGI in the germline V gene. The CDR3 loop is CASSSGQGRNIQYF. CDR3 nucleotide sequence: TGTGCCAGCAGTTCCGGACAGGGACGAAACATTCAGTACTTC.

In DNA form, the CDR3 reads TGTGCTAGTGGTTATCGCGGGGAGCAGTTCTTC. Encoded protein: CASGYRGEQFF. The rearrangement links TRBV12-5 to TRBJ2-1; D is perhaps TRBD2 (5 bases). The CDR3 runs to 11 residues. Germline lookup yields CDR1 LGHNT and CDR2 FRNRAP. Trimming shortened V by 4 bases and J by 10 bases, and 8 bases separated the two germline ends. Combining the CDR3 with reference TRBV12-5 and TRBJ2-1 gives the whole variable domain DARVTQTPRHKVTEMGQEVTMRCQPILGHNTVFWYRQTMMQGLELLAYFRNRAPLDDSGMPKDRFSAEMPDATLATLKIQPSEPRDSAVYFCASGYRGEQFFGPGTRLTVL.

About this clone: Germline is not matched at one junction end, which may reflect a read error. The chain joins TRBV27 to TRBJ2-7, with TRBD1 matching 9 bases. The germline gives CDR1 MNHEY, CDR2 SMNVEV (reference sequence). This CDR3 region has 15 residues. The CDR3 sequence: CVSSSYRDRVGEQYF. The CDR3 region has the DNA TGTGTCAGCAGTTCTTACCGGGACAGGGTTGGCGAGCAGTACTTC.

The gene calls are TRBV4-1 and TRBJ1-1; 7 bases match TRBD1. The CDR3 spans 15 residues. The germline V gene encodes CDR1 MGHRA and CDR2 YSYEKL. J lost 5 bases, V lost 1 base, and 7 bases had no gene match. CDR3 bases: TGCGCCAGCAGCCAAGTCATGACAGGGTGGACTGAAGCTTTCTTT. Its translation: CASSQVMTGWTEAFF.

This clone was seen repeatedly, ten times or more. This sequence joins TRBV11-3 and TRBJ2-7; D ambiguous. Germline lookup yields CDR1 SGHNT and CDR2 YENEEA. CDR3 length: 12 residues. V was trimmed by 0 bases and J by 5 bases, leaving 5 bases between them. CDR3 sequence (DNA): TGTGCCAGCAGCTTAGATCTTAACGAGCAGTACGTC. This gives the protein CASSLDLNEQYV.

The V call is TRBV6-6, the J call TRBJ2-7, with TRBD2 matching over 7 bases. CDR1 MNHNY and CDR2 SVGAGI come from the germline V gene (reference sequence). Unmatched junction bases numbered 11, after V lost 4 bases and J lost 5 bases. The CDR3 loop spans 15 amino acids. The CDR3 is CASSSYSPGRDEQYV. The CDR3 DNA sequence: TGTGCCAGCAGTTCATATTCGCCAGGGAGGGACGAGCAGTACGTC.

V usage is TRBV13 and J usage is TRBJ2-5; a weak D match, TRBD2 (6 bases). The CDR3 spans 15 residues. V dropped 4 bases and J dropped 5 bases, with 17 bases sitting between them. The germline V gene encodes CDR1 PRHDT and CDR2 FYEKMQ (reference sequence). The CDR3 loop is CASSSQGGAEETQYF. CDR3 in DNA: TGTGCCAGCAGCTCCCAGGGCGGGGCCGAGGAGACCCAGTACTTC. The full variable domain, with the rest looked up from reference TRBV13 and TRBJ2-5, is AAGVIQSPRHLIKEKRETATLKCYPIPRHDTVYWYQQGPGQDPQFLISFYEKMQSDKGSIPDRFSAQQFSDYHSELNMSSLELGDSALYFCASSSQGGAEETQYFGPGTRLLVL.

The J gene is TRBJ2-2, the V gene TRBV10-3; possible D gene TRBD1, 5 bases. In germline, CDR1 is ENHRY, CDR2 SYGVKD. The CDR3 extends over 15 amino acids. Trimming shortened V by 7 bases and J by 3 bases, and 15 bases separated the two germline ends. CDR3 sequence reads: CAIMARAGYTGELFF. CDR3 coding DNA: TGTGCCATCATGGCCCGAGCAGGGTACACCGGGGAGCTGTTTTTT.

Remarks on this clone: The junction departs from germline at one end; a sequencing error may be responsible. This CDR3 is CASSLAGQGETQYF. CDR3 DNA sequence: TGTGCTAGCAGCTTAGCGGGCCAGGGAGAGACCCAGTACTTC. This sequence joins TRBV7-7 and TRBJ2-5, with 7 nucleotides matching TRBD2. The CDR3 contains 14 residues. CDR1 SSHAT and CDR2 FNYEAQ come from the germline V gene (reference sequence).

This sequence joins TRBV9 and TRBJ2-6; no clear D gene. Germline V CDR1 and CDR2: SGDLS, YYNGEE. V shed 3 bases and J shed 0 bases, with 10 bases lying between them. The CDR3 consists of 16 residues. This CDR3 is CASSEGSRSGANVLTF. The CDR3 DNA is TGTGCCAGCAGCGAAGGGTCTCGCTCTGGGGCCAACGTCCTGACTTTC.

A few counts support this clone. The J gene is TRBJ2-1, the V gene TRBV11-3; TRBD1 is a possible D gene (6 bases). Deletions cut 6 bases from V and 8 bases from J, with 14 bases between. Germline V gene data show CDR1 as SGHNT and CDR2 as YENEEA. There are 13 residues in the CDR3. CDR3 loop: CASRLQGRDEQFF. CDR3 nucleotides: TGTGCCAGCAGGTTACAGGGTAGGGATGAGCAGTTCTTC.

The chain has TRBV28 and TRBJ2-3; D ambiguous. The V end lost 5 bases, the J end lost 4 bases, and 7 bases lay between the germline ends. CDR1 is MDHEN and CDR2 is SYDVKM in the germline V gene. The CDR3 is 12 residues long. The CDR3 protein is CASSPLADTQYF. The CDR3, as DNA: TGTGCCAGCAGTCCCCTGGCAGATACGCAGTATTTT. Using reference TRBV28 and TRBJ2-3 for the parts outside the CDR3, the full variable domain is DVKVTQSSRYLVKRTGEKVFLECVQDMDHENMFWYRQDPGLGLRLIYFSYDVKMKEKGDIPEGYSVSREKKERFSLILESASTNQTSMYLCASSPLADTQYFGPGTRLTVL.

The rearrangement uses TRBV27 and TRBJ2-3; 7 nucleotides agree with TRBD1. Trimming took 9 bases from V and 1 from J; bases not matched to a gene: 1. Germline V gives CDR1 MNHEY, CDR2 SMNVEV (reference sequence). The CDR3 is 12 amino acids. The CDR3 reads CASTGGTDTQYF. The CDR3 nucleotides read TGTGCCAGTACAGGGGGCACAGATACGCAGTATTTT.

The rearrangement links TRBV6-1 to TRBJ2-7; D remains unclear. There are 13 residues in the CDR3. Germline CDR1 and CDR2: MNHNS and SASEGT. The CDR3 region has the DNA TGTGCCGGCAGTGAAGATAGGTGGCAGAAGCAGTACGTC. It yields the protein CAGSEDRWQKQYV.

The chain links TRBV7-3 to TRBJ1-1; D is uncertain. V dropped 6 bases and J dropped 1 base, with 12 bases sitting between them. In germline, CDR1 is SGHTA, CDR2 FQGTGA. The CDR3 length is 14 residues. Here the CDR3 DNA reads TGTGCCAGCAGAAAAACGGGTCAGAACACTGAAGCTTTCTTT. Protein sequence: CASRKTGQNTEAFF.

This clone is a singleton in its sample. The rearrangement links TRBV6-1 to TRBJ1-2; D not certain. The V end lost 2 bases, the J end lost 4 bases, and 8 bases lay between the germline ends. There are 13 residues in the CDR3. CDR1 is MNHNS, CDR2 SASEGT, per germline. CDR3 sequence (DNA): TGTGCCAGCAGTGAAACGCAAACCTATGGCTACACCTTC. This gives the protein CASSETQTYGYTF.

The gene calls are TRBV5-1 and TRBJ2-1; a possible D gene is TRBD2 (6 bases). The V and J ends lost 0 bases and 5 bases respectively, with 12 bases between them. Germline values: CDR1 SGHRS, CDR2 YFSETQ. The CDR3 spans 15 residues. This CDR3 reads CASSLATGRNNEQFF. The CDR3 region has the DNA TGCGCCAGCAGCTTGGCGACCGGGAGAAACAATGAGCAGTTCTTC.

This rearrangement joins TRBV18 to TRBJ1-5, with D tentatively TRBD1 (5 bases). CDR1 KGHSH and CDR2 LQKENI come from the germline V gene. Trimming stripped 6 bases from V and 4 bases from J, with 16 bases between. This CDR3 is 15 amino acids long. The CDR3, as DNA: TGTGCCAGCTCCCGGGACCGCGGACGTAATCAGCCCCAGCATTTT. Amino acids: CASSRDRGRNQPQHF.

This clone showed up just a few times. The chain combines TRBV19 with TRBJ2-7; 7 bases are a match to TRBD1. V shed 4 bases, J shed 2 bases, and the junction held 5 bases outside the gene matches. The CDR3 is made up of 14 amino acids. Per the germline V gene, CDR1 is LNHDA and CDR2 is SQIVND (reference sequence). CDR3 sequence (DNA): TGTGCCAGTAGTAACCACAGGGGAACCTACGAGCAGTACTTC. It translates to CASSNHRGTYEQYF.

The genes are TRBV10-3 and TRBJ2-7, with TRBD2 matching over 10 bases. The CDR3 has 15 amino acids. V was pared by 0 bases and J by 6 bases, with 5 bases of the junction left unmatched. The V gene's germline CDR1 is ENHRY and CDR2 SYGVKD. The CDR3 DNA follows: TGTGCCATCAGTGAGTCGGAGCTAGCGGGAGCCGAGCAGTACTTC. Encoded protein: CAISESELAGAEQYF.

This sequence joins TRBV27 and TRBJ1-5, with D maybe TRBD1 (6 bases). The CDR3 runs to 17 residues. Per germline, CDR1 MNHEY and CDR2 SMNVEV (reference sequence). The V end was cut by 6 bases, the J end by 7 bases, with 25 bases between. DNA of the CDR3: TGTGCCAGCAGCCAACCGCACATCACAGGGATAGAACAGCCCCAGCATTTT. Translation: CASSQPHITGIEQPQHF.

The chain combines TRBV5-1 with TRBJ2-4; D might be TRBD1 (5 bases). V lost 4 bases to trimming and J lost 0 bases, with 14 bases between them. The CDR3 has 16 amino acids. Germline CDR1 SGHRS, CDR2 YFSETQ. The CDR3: CASSPIPGLAKNIQYF. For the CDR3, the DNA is TGCGCCAGCAGCCCGATCCCAGGGTTAGCCAAAAACATTCAGTACTTC. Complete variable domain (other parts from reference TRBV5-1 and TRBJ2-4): KAGVTQTPRYLIKTRGQQVTLSCSPISGHRSVSWYQQTPGQGLQFLFEYFSETQRNKGNFPGRFSGRQFSNSRSEMNVSTLELGDSALYLCASSPIPGLAKNIQYFGAGTRLSVL.

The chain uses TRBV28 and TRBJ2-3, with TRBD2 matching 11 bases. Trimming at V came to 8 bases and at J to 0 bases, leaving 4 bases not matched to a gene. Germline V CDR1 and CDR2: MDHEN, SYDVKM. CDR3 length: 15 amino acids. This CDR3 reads CASRLAGTSTDTQYF. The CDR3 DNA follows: TGTGCCAGCCGACTAGCGGGAACTAGCACAGATACGCAGTATTTT.

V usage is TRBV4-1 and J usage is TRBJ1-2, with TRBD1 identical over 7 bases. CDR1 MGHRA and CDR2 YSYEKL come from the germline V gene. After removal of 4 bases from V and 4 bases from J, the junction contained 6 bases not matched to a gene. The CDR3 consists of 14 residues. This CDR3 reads CASSRDTGVYGYTF. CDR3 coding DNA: TGCGCCAGCAGCCGGGACACAGGGGTCTATGGCTACACCTTC.

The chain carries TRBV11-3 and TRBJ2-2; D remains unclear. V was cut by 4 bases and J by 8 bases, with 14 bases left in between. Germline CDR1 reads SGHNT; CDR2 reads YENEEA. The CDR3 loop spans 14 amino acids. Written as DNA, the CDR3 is TGTGCCAGCAGCTCCCCTAAGTCCGCAGGGGAGCTGTTTTTT. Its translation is CASSSPKSAGELFF.

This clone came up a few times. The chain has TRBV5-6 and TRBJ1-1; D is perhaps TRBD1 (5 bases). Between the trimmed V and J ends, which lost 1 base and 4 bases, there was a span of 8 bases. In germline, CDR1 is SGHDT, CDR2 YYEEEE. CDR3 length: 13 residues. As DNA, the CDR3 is TGTGCCAGCAGCTTGATGGGGGGCACTGAAGCTTTCTTT. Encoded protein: CASSLMGGTEAFF.

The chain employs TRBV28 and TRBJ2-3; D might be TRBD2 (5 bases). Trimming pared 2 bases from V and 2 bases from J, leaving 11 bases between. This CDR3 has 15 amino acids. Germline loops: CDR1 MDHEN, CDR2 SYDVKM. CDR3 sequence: CASSLAGTNTDTQYF. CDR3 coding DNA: TGTGCCAGCAGTTTAGCGGGTACTAACACAGATACGCAGTATTTT.

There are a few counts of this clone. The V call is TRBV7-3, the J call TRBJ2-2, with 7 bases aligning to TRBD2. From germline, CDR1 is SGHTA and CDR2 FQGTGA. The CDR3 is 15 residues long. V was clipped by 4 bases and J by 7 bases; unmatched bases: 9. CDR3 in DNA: TGTGCCAGCAGCTCCACTAGCTCGGGAGGCGGGGAGCTGTTTTTT. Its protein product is CASSSTSSGGGELFF.

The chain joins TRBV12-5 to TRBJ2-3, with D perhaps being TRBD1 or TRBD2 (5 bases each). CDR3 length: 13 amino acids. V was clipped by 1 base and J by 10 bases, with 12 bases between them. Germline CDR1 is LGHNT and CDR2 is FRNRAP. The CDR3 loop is CASGLGHLGAQYF. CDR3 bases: TGTGCTAGTGGTTTGGGACATTTGGGGGCGCAGTATTTT.

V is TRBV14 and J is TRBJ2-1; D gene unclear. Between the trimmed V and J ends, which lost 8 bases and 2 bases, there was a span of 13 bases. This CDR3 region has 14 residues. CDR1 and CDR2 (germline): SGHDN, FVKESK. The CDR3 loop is CASGHTIAYNEQFF. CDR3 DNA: TGTGCCAGCGGTCATACTATCGCCTACAATGAGCAGTTCTTC.

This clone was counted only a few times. This CDR3 reads CASSVDAGGTDYGYTF. As DNA, the CDR3 is TGTGCCAGCAGCGTAGATGCCGGGGGTACGGACTATGGCTACACCTTC. This sequence joins TRBV9 and TRBJ1-2, with TRBD1 as a possible D gene (5 bases). V was clipped by 0 bases and J by 3 bases, with 15 bases between them. This CDR3 spans 16 amino acids. Germline V gene sequence: CDR1 SGDLS, CDR2 YYNGEE.